These 21 T cell receptor beta chains came from one sample sequenced in a study of blood T cell repertoires in COVID-19. TCRdb keeps only in-frame clones here, not all; method: immunoSEQ multiplex PCR. The data show approximately 280,000 clones, around 85% seen once. Source material: peripheral blood. The source of these receptors is a human donor with COVID-19, enrolled during active disease. The donor label of this sample is uncertain.

The genes are TRBV7-4 and TRBJ1-1, with 8 nucleotides matching TRBD1. Trimming removed 4 bases from V and 8 bases from J; junction bases left unmatched: 12. The CDR3 covers 15 residues. Germline CDR1 SGHVT, CDR2 SQSDAQ. CDR3 protein: CASSSSRGRGPEAFF. CDR3 sequence (DNA): TGTGCCAGCAGCTCCTCCAGGGGGCGCGGGCCGGAAGCTTTCTTT.

This clone has a handful of counts. The chain employs TRBV2 and TRBJ2-7; the D gene is possibly TRBD1 (6 bases). CDR3 length: 15 amino acids. V lost 3 bases and J 0 bases, leaving 12 bases between the germline ends. Germline V lookup: CDR1 SNHLY, CDR2 FYNNEI. In nucleotides, the CDR3 is TGTGCCAGCAGTGAGTGGCAGGGGTTCTCCTACGAGCAGTACTTC. This codes for CASSEWQGFSYEQYF.

This clone was detected once. The chain uses TRBV28 and TRBJ1-2, with D possibly matching TRBD1 (5 bases). The germline V and J ends were trimmed by 5 bases and 8 bases, with 15 bases remaining between them. Germline CDR1 and CDR2: MDHEN and SYDVKM. The CDR3 loop spans 13 amino acids. The CDR3 sequence is CASSVTRAGGYTF. Written as DNA, the CDR3 is TGTGCCAGCAGTGTAACCAGGGCAGGGGGCTACACCTTC.

This clone was counted between two and nine times. The chain uses TRBV5-1 and TRBJ2-7; D unclear. The CDR3 consists of 12 residues. Germline values: CDR1 SGHRS, CDR2 YFSETQ. Trimming pared 4 bases from V and 6 bases from J, leaving 11 bases between. CDR3 sequence reads: CASSLAETEQYF. The CDR3 DNA sequence: TGCGCCAGCAGCCTGGCGGAGACCGAGCAGTACTTC.

The gene calls are TRBV19 and TRBJ1-1; 7 bases fit TRBD1. The CDR3 has 13 residues. Germline CDR1 reads LNHDA; CDR2 reads SQIVND (reference sequence). The J segment lost 4 bases and the V segment lost 5 bases, leaving 4 bases of the junction unmatched. The CDR3 region is CASSERTGTEAFF. DNA of the CDR3: TGTGCCAGTAGTGAGCGGACAGGCACTGAAGCTTTCTTT.

The chain joins TRBV6-5 to TRBJ1-6, with unresolved D. The CDR3 consists of 14 residues. The V gene lost 5 bases and the J gene lost 3 bases, with 8 bases spanning the gap. Germline V lookup: CDR1 MNHEY, CDR2 SVGAGI. The CDR3 coding sequence is TGTGCCAGCAGTCGAGAAAGCTATAATTCACCCCTCCACTTT. This codes for CASSRESYNSPLHF.

This clone appeared a few times. The rearrangement uses TRBV18 and TRBJ2-7; TRBD2 might be the D (5 bases). Germline CDR1 KGHSH, CDR2 LQKENI. Between the trimmed V and J ends, which lost 4 bases and 3 bases, there was a span of 16 bases. The CDR3 runs to 15 residues. CDR3 coding DNA: TGTGCCAGCTCACGTACACATGGACTGTTCTACGAGCAGTACTTC. It encodes CASSRTHGLFYEQYF.

The chain recombines TRBV7-9 with TRBJ2-7, with D maybe TRBD2 (9 bases). The CDR3 spans 15 residues. The germline CDR1 and CDR2 sequences are SEHNR and FQNEAQ (reference sequence). V gave up 5 bases and J gave up 5 bases, with 19 bases separating them. This CDR3 reads CASSRQGTSRNEQYF. Here the CDR3 DNA reads TGTGCCAGCAGCCGACAGGGGACTAGCCGCAACGAGCAGTACTTC.

The J gene is TRBJ2-3, the V gene TRBV7-3; maybe TRBD2 (5 bases). There are 15 residues in the CDR3. From germline, CDR1 is SGHTA and CDR2 FQGTGA. V was pared by 1 base and J by 0 bases, with 8 bases between. The CDR3 loop is CASSLMAGSTDTQYF. Here the CDR3 DNA reads TGTGCCAGCAGCTTAATGGCGGGCAGCACAGATACGCAGTATTTT.

This chain's CDR3 is CANLGQGNYNEQFF. CDR3 nucleotides: TGTGCCAACCTGGGACAGGGAAACTACAATGAGCAGTTCTTC. This chain joins TRBV28 and TRBJ2-1, with 9 bases lining up with TRBD1. J was trimmed by 3 bases and V by 10 bases; bases with no gene match: 7. The V gene's germline CDR1 is MDHEN and CDR2 SYDVKM. The length of the CDR3 is 14 residues.

This clone occurred a few times. This sequence joins TRBV19 and TRBJ2-3, with 8 positions matching TRBD1. CDR1 is LNHDA and CDR2 is SQIVND in the germline V gene (reference sequence). The CDR3 runs 14 residues. V shed 6 bases, J shed 4 bases, and the junction held 6 bases outside the gene matches. The CDR3 DNA follows: TGTGCCAGTAGATCAGGACAGGGAGCAGATACGCAGTATTTT. This encodes CASRSGQGADTQYF.

This clone was seen a few times. V gene TRBV11-3 combines with J gene TRBJ1-3; 7 nucleotides align to TRBD1. V lost 5 bases to trimming and J lost 2 bases; unmatched junction nucleotides: 3. This CDR3 has 14 amino acids. The germline CDR1 and CDR2 sequences are SGHNT and YENEEA. The CDR3: CASSAGTAGNTIYF. CDR3 DNA: TGTGCCAGCAGCGCCGGGACAGCTGGAAACACCATATATTTT.

The genes are TRBV30 and TRBJ1-1; a possible D gene is TRBD1 (5 bases). CDR3 size: 16 residues. V lost 1 base and J lost 7, with 22 bases in between. Looked up from germline, CDR1 is GTSNPN and CDR2 is SVGIG (reference sequence). Here the CDR3 reads CAWSDPSGGIRFEAFF. For the CDR3, the DNA is TGTGCCTGGAGTGATCCTTCCGGGGGGATACGCTTTGAAGCTTTCTTT.

This chain connects TRBV2 to TRBJ1-6, with 7 bases identical to TRBD1. The CDR3 spans 15 residues. With V trimmed by 6 bases and J by 5 bases, 7 bases remained unmatched. CDR1 SNHLY and CDR2 FYNNEI come from the germline V gene. CDR3 residues: CASRSRTGDNSPLHF. DNA of the CDR3: TGTGCCAGCAGGTCCCGGACAGGAGATAATTCACCCCTCCACTTT.

V gene TRBV5-5 combines with J gene TRBJ2-7; 7 bases map to TRBD1. V was pared by 2 bases and J by 2 bases, with 4 bases of the junction left unmatched. The germline V gene has CDR1 SGHKS and CDR2 YYEKEE (reference sequence). The CDR3 consists of 14 residues. CDR3 nucleotide sequence: TGTGCCAGCAGCTTAACAGGGGATCCCTACGAGCAGTACTTC. As protein: CASSLTGDPYEQYF.

The rearrangement joins TRBV2 to TRBJ2-5, with D possibly TRBD2 on 6 matching bases. This CDR3 comprises 14 residues. V was clipped by 4 bases and J by 5 bases, with 14 bases between them. CDR1 and CDR2 from the germline V gene are SNHLY and FYNNEI. This CDR3 reads CASSAGDLGETQYF. The CDR3 nucleotides read TGTGCCAGCAGTGCCGGGGACTTGGGGGAGACCCAGTACTTC.

J is TRBJ2-7 and V is TRBV4-2, with 11 bases matching TRBD2. V shed 4 bases, J shed 5 bases, and the junction held 10 bases outside the gene matches. Germline V lookup: CDR1 LGHNA, CDR2 YNFKEQ. The CDR3 spans 16 residues. CDR3 region: CASSPLQASGRHEQYF. Here the CDR3 DNA reads TGTGCCAGCAGCCCCCTCCAAGCTAGCGGGAGGCACGAGCAGTACTTC.

The CDR3 bases are TGTGCCAGCAATCCTTTCGGGACTGATACCTACGAGCAGTACTTC. Its protein product is CASNPFGTDTYEQYF. The V call is TRBV6-5, the J call TRBJ2-7, with D maybe TRBD2 (6 bases). Trimming cost V 7 bases and J 2 bases, with 18 bases left between them. This CDR3 contains 15 residues. CDR1 and CDR2 (germline): MNHEY, SVGAGI.

The rearrangement links TRBV7-8 to TRBJ2-1, with D possibly TRBD2 on 6 matching bases. The CDR3 has 16 amino acids. Deletions cut 3 bases from V and 6 bases from J, with 18 bases between. From germline, CDR1 is SGHVS and CDR2 FQNEAQ. The CDR3: CASSFSPGLTTNEQFF. CDR3 DNA: TGTGCCAGCAGCTTTAGCCCGGGACTCACCACCAATGAGCAGTTCTTC.

V and J are TRBV5-1 and TRBJ2-7; maybe TRBD2 (6 bases). This CDR3 is 14 amino acids long. CDR1 is SGHRS and CDR2 is YFSETQ in the germline V gene. With 3 bases removed from V and 4 bases from J, the gap between germline ends came to 14 bases. The CDR3: CASSSGLAAYEQYF. The CDR3 DNA reads as TGCGCCAGCAGCTCCGGGTTAGCGGCGTACGAGCAGTACTTC.

This chain joins TRBV9 and TRBJ1-4; possibly TRBD1 for D (6 bases). The V end was cut by 4 bases, the J end by 8 bases, with 18 bases between. Germline values: CDR1 SGDLS, CDR2 YYNGEE. This CDR3 has 15 amino acids. The CDR3 nucleotides read TGTGCCAGCAGCCCTGGGGGGGCCGAGGAAGAAAAACTGTTTTTT. It codes for CASSPGGAEEEKLFF.